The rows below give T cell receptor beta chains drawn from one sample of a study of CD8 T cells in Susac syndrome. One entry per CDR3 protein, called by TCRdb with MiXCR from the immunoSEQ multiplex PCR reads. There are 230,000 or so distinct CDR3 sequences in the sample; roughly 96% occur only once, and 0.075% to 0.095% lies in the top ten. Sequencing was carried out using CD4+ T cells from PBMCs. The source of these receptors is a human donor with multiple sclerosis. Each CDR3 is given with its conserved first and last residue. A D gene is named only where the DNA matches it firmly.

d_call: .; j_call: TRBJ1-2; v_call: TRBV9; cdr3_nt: TGTGCCAGCAGCCCGCGGGACCATTTCGTGGATGGCTACACCTTC; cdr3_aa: CASSPRDHFVDGYTF
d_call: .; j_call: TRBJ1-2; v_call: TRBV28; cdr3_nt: TGTGCCAGCAGTTTGCTTAACCCCCGGGAGTACACCTTC; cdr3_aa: CASSLLNPREYTF
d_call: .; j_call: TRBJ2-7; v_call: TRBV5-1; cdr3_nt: TGCGCCAGCAGCTTGAACGGAGAGCAGTACTTC; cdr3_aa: CASSLNGEQYF
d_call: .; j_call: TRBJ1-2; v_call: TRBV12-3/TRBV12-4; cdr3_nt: TGTGCCAGCAGTTTAGCGTCGGGGGCTGGGGGCTACACCTTC; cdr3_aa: CASSLASGAGGYTF
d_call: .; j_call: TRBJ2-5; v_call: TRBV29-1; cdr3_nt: TGCAGCGCAAGGGCAAATGTAGAGACCCAGTACTTC; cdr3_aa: CSARANVETQYF
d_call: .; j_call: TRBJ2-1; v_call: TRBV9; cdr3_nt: TGTGCCAGCAGCGTAAACCCGCGCAATGAGCAGTTCTTC; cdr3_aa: CASSVNPRNEQFF
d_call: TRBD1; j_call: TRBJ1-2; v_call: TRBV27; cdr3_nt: TGTGCCAGCAGTTTTAGACAGGGCGGAGGCTACACCTTC; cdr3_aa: CASSFRQGGGYTF
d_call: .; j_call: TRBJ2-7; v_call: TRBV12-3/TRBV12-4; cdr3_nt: TGTGCCAGCAGGACACAGGGAACCTCCTACGAGCAGTACTTC; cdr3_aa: CASRTQGTSYEQYF
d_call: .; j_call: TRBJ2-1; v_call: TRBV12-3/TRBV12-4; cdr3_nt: TGTGCCAGCAGGGTCGGACGGGGGAATGAGCAGTTCTTC; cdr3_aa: CASRVGRGNEQFF
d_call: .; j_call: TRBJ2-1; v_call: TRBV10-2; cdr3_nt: TGCGCCAGCAGTGAGGATGGCCAGTACAATGAGCAGTTCTTC; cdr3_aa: CASSEDGQYNEQFF